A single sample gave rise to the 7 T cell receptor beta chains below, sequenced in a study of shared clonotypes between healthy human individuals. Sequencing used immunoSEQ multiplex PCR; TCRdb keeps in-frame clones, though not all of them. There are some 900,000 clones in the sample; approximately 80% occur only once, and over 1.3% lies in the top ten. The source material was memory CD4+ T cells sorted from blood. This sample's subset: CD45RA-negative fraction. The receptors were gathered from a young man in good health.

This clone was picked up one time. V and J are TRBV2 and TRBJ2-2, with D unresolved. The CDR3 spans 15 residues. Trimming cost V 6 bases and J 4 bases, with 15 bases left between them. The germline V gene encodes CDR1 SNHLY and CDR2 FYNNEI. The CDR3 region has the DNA TGTGCCAGCAGCATCTTAACGGGCGGCACCGGGGAGCTGTTTTTT. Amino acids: CASSILTGGTGELFF. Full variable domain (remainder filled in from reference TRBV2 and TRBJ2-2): EPEVTQTPSHQVTQMGQEVILRCVPISNHLYFYWYRQILGQKVEFLVSFYNNEISEKSEIFDDQFSVERPDGSNFTLKIRSTKLEDSAMYFCASSILTGGTGELFFGEGSRLTVL.

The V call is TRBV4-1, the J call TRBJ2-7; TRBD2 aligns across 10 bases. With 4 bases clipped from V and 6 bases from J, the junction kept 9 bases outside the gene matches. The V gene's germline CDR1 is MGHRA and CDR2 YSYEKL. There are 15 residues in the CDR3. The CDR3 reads CASSRTSGAPGEQYF. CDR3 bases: TGCGCCAGCAGCCGAACTAGCGGGGCTCCCGGCGAGCAGTACTTC.

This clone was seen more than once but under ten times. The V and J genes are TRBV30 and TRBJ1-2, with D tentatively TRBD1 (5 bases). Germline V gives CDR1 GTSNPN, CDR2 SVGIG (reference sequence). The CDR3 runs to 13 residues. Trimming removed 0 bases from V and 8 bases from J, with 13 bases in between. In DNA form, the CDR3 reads TGTGCCTGGAGTGTAGGGACGGCTGGCGGCTACACCTTC. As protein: CAWSVGTAGGYTF.

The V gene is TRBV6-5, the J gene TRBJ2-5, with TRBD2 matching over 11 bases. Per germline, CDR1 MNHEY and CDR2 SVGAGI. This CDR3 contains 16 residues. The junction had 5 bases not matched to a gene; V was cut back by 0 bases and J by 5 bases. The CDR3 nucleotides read TGTGCCAGCAGTTACTCAACACTAGCGGGGGTCGAGACCCAGTACTTC. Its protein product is CASSYSTLAGVETQYF.

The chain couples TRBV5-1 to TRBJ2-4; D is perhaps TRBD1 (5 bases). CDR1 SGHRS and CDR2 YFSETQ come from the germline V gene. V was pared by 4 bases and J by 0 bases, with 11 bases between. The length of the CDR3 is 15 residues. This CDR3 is CASSLTVLAKNIQYF. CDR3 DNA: TGCGCCAGCAGCCTGACAGTGCTAGCCAAAAACATTCAGTACTTC.

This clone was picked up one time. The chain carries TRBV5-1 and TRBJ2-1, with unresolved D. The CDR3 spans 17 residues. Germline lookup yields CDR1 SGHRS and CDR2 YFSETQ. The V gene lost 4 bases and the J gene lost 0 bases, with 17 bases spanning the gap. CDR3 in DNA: TGCGCCAGCAGCGGGTACCCTAGAGGCAACTCCTACAATGAGCAGTTCTTC. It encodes CASSGYPRGNSYNEQFF.

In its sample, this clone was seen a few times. The CDR3 protein is CASSELLLYSPLHF. CDR3 sequence (DNA): TGTGCCAGCAGTGAACTGCTACTTTATTCACCCCTCCACTTT. V is TRBV6-1 and J is TRBJ1-6; D remains unclear. The length of the CDR3 is 14 residues. Germline V gene sequence: CDR1 MNHNS, CDR2 SASEGT. V was clipped by 2 bases and J by 8 bases, with 10 bases between them.